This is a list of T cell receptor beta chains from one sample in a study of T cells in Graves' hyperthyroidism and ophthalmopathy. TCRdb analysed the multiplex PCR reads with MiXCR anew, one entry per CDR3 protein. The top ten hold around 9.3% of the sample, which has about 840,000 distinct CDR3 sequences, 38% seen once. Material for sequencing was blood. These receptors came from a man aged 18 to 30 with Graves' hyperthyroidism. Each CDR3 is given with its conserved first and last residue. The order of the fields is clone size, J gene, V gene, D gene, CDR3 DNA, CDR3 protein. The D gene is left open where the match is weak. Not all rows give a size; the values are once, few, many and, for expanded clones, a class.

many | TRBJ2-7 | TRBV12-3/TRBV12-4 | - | TGTGCCAGCACCCCCGGAGGGTCCGAGCAGTACTTC | CASTPGGSEQYF
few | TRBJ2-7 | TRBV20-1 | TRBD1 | TGCAGTCCCTCTTCGTCCTCGGGACAGGGGTACTACGAGCAGTACTTC | CSPSSSSGQGYYEQYF
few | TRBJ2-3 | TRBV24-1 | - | TGTGCCACCAGTGATGCGGTGACAGGGAGGGGCGATACGCAGTATTTT | CATSDAVTGRGDTQYF
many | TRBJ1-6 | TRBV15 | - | TGTGCCACCAGCAGAGATATTAAATCACCCCTCCACTTT | CATSRDIKSPLHF
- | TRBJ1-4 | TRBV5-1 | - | TGCGCCAGCATGACGGCGTCCGGGGGCAATGAAAAACTGTTTTTT | CASMTASGGNEKLFF
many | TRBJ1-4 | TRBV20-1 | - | TGCAGTGCTAGGGTTCTTAATGAAAAACTGTTTTTT | CSARVLNEKLFF
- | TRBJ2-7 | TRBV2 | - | TGTGCCAGCCTGGACCCTTCTTTATACGAGCAGTACTTC | CASLDPSLYEQYF
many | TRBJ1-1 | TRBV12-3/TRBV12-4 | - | TGTGCCAGCAGTTTCGGGCAGGAGAACACTGAAGCTTTCTTT | CASSFGQENTEAFF
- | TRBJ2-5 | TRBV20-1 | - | TGCAGTGCGATTGACCCATCAGGAACAGAGACCCAGTACTTC | CSAIDPSGTETQYF
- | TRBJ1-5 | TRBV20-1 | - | TGCAGTGCCCGCCTGCCGGGGGCGGTCAATCAGCCCCAGCATTTT | CSARLPGAVNQPQHF
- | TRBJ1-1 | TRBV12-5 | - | TGTGCCAGCAGCCCGAAGGGGGACATGAACACTGAAGCTTTCTTT | CASSPKGDMNTEAFF
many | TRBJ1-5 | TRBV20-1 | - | TGCAGTGCTCTAGTCGGGGGGAATCAGCCCCAGCATTTT | CSALVGGNQPQHF
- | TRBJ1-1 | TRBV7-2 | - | TGTGCCAGCAGCGAGGGGCTCGCTGAAGCTTTCTTT | CASSEGLAEAFF
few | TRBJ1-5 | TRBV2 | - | TGTGCCAGCAGGGAGACCGATTATAGCAATCAGCCCCAGCATTTT | CASRETDYSNQPQHF
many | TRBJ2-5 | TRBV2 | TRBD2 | TGTGCCAGCAGGGACAGCGGGGGTCAAGAGACCCAGTACTTC | CASRDSGGQETQYF
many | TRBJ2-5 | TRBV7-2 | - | TGTGCCAGCAGCCCCAGGGGGAGGCGAGAGACCCAGTACTTC | CASSPRGRRETQYF
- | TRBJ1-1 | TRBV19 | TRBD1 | TGTGCCAGTCAACGGCTCGACAGGGGCACCCGGAACACTGAAGCTTTCTTT | CASQRLDRGTRNTEAFF
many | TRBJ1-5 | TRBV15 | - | TGTGCCACCAGCGGCTCCAGGGGATATCAGCCCCAGCATTTT | CATSGSRGYQPQHF
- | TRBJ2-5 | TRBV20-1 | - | TGCAGTGCCCGTCAGTGGCTTCAAGAGACCCAGTACTTC | CSARQWLQETQYF
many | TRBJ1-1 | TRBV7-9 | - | TGTGCCAGCAGCTACGAAACCGGGACACCGAACACTGAAGCTTTCTTT | CASSYETGTPNTEAFF
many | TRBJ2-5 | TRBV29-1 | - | TGCAGCGTCGGGGAGCCGGAGACCCAGTACTTC | CSVGEPETQYF
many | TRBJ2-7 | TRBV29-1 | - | TGCAGCGTTGATGGGGGGGGCGACGAGCAGTACTTC | CSVDGGGDEQYF
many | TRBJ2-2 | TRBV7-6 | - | TGTGCCAGCAGCTTTGTCACCGGGGAGCTGTTTTTT | CASSFVTGELFF
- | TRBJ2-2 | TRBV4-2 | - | TGTGCCAGCAGCCAAGATAACCGGGTCTCCGGGGAGCTGTTTTTT | CASSQDNRVSGELFF
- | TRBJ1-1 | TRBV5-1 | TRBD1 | TGCGCCAGCAGCTGGGACCGGAGGGGGCCCCCCACTGAAGCTTTCTTT | CASSWDRRGPPTEAFF
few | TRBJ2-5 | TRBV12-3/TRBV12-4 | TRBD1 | TGTGCCAGCAGCGATCCGGGACAGGGAGAGACCCAGTACTTC | CASSDPGQGETQYF
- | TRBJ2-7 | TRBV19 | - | TGTGCCAGTAGTTCAGCGAGAGGGCCCTACGAGCAGTACTTC | CASSSARGPYEQYF
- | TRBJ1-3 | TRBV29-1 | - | TGCAGCGTTTTACGGGGGAACACCATATATTTT | CSVLRGNTIYF